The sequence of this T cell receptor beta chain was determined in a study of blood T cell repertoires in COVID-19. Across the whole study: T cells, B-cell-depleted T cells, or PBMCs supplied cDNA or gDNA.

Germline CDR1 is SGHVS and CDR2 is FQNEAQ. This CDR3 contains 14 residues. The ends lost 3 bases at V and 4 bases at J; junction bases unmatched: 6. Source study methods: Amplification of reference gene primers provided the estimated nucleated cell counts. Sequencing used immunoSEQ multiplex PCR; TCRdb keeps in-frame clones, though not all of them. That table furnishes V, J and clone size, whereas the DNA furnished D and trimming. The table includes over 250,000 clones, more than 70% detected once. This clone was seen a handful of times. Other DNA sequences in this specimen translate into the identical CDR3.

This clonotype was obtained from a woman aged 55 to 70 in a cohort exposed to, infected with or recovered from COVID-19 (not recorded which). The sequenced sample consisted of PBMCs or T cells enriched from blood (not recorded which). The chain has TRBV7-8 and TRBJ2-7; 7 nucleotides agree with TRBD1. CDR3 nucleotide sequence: TGTGCCAGCAGCTTGTCCTCAGGGGGTTACGAGCAGTACTTC. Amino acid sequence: CASSLSSGGYEQYF.